This TCR beta chain emerged from a study of T cell repertoires in cytomegalovirus infection (dated by TCRdb to the late 2010s). Context from the whole study: Because public TCR beta signatures pointed to carriage of CMV infection together with the matching HLA type, the HLA type of each donor mattered for the analysis. The paper as a whole reports these results and caveats: Carriers of CMV infection plus the relevant HLA type were discriminated by the cumulative frequency of public TCR beta family members in the study cohort and in an independent roughly 380-donor cohort. The ex vivo response was dominated by HLA-C-restricted CMV-specific TCR beta clonotypes, and the single most frequent clonotype in two of eight donors was supplied by these HLA-C-restricted clonotypes.

In the case of this clonotype: Its binding antigen is unknown. Base qualities were left out, and no much larger clone turns up one base away.

These reads were obtained on an Illumina HiSeq 1500. TCRdb handled the public reads itself, with Q25 trimming in fastp and clone calling in MiXCR, and kept productive beta chains. Identical CDR3 proteins give one entry, which carries the most common genes and DNA. This sample has just over 300,000 distinct CDR3 sequences in its table, and roughly 15% of those were observed once. The top ten constitute around 11% of the sample. This receptor was obtained from a human donor in good health (CMV status not recorded). Some clones in this sample may be carry-over from other donors' samples. Sequencing was carried out using PBMCs.

Here is the DNA: TGTGCCAGCAGCCGACTGGGGGCGAACACTGAAGCTTTCTTT. Its protein product is CASSRLGANTEAFF. The chain is made from TRBV7-9 and TRBJ1-1; the D gene is perhaps TRBD1, on 6 matching bases. V loses 5 bases, J loses 1 base, and the germline ends lie 11 bases apart. CDR3 length: 14 amino acids, cysteine to phenylalanine. Left in the record is the CDR3 DNA by itself, 42 bases read in frame from the first base. The germline V gene (reference sequence) yields SEHNR for CDR1 and FQNEAQ for CDR2.